Following are 8 T cell receptor beta chains from one sample sequenced in a study of CD8+CD57+ T cells in acquired aplastic anemia. Patients chosen for sequencing had CD8+CD57+ cells that had expanded, as shown by flow cytometry. Genomic DNA templated the TCR beta VDJ and CDR3 profiling. MiXCR, applied by TCRdb to the reads, yields one record per CDR3 protein. This sample yields hundreds of thousands of distinct CDR3 sequences, of which around 30% are seen a single time; 0.82% belongs to the top ten. The source material was sorted CD4+, CD8+, or CD8+CD57+ T cells (not recorded which) from PBMCs. The source is a human donor with aplastic anemia.

The chain couples TRBV9 to TRBJ2-1; D ambiguous. V shed 0 bases and J shed 10 bases, with 11 bases lying between them. CDR1 is SGDLS, CDR2 YYNGEE, per germline. This CDR3 is 13 amino acids long. As DNA, the CDR3 is TGTGCCAGCAGCGTAGAGTCCGTGGGGGAGCAGTTCTTC. Its protein product is CASSVESVGEQFF.

This clonotype was seen repeatedly, ten times or more. The CDR3 DNA follows: TGTGCCAGCAGCCAAGTGAGAGACAGGGTTACAGAGACCCAGTACTTC. It translates to CASSQVRDRVTETQYF. The genes are TRBV14 and TRBJ2-5, with 7 bases that match TRBD1. Germline values: CDR1 SGHDN, CDR2 FVKESK. Trimming removed 1 base from V and 4 bases from J; junction bases left unmatched: 9. The CDR3 runs 16 residues.

This chain uses TRBV29-1 with TRBJ2-1; D call uncertain. The CDR3 extends over 10 amino acids. Germline-derived CDR1 and CDR2 are SQVTM and ANQGSEA. V was cut by 4 bases and J by 5 bases, with 3 bases left in between. CDR3: CSVVNNEQFF. In DNA form, the CDR3 reads TGCAGCGTTGTTAACAATGAGCAGTTCTTC.

This clonotype has a handful of counts. The V call is TRBV11-2, the J call TRBJ1-4, with 7 nucleotides matching TRBD1. The CDR3 consists of 18 residues. Germline V gene lookup returns CDR1 SGHAT and CDR2 FQNNGV. Unmatched junction bases numbered 17, after V lost 3 bases and J lost 7 bases. CDR3 in amino acids: CASSLDRSMSVRGEKLFF. The CDR3, as DNA: TGTGCCAGCAGCTTGGACAGGTCTATGAGCGTACGCGGTGAAAAACTGTTTTTT.

This clonotype was seen many times. The V call is TRBV5-8, the J call TRBJ2-7; D unresolved. V lost 3 bases and J lost 2, with 9 bases in between. This CDR3 comprises 13 residues. From germline, CDR1 is SGHTS and CDR2 YDEGEE. The CDR3 here is CASSSLTTYEQYF. The DNA for the CDR3 is TGTGCCAGCAGCTCGTTAACAACCTACGAGCAGTACTTC.

This clonotype was seen a handful of times. The chain uses TRBV20-1 and TRBJ2-6; possibly TRBD2 for D (6 bases). CDR1 is DFQATT and CDR2 is SNEGSKA in the germline V gene (reference sequence). V was trimmed by 6 bases and J by 0 bases, leaving 12 bases between them. CDR3 length: 15 amino acids. The DNA of the CDR3 is TGCAGTGCCGGGACTTCTATCTCTGGGGCCAACGTCCTGACTTTC. Residues: CSAGTSISGANVLTF.

This clonotype has just a few counts. The rearrangement joins TRBV5-1 to TRBJ2-7, with D unresolved. Trimming cost V 4 bases and J 3 bases, with 8 bases left between them. The CDR3 has 12 residues. From germline, CDR1 is SGHRS and CDR2 YFSETQ. The CDR3 region is CASSANLYEQYF. CDR3 DNA: TGCGCCAGCAGCGCGAACCTCTACGAGCAGTACTTC.

This clonotype was observed at least ten times. The germline gene is not matched at one end of the junction; a read error may be the cause. The chain couples TRBV20-1 to TRBJ1-5; maybe TRBD1 (5 bases). The CDR3 is 14 residues long. Germline values: CDR1 DFQATT, CDR2 SNEGSKA (reference sequence). CDR3 loop: CSARVTEGNQPQHF. CDR3 DNA: TGCAGTGCAAGAGTGACAGAGGGAAATCAGCCCCAGCATTTT.